This T cell receptor (beta chain) was identified in a study of tumor-infiltrating lymphocytes in primary liver carcinoma. There are many counts of this clonotype. Co-extracting RNA and DNA was done with roughly 18-32 mg of unsorted bulk tissue as input. With 500 ng total RNA as template and a constant-region primer, TCR beta cDNA was made. Three nested multiplex PCR rounds of slightly modified ARM-PCR generated TCR beta libraries. The study ran its first two PCR rounds for approximately 11 cycles each, using TRBV1-TRBV30 forward primers and a C-beta reverse primer. Using its own MiXCR run on the multiplex PCR reads, TCRdb lists one record per CDR3 protein. The sample has 50,000 to 60,000 distinct CDR3 sequences, around 77% seen once; the top ten hold around 24%. The V and J ends lost 7 bases and 0 bases respectively, with 12 bases between them. Looked up from germline, CDR1 is MDHEN and CDR2 is SYDVKM. The CDR3 runs to 14 residues.

Sequenced sample: liver tumor tissue from sampling region 5. The subset denotes: tumor region T5, tumor centre. The rearrangement joins TRBV28 to TRBJ1-1, with D tentatively TRBD1 (5 bases). This receptor was identified in a man between 40 and 49 years old with primary liver carcinoma and hepatitis B virus infection. The CDR3 is CASTLRGVNTEAFF. In DNA form, the CDR3 reads TGTGCCAGCACCCTACGAGGGGTGAACACTGAAGCTTTCTTT.